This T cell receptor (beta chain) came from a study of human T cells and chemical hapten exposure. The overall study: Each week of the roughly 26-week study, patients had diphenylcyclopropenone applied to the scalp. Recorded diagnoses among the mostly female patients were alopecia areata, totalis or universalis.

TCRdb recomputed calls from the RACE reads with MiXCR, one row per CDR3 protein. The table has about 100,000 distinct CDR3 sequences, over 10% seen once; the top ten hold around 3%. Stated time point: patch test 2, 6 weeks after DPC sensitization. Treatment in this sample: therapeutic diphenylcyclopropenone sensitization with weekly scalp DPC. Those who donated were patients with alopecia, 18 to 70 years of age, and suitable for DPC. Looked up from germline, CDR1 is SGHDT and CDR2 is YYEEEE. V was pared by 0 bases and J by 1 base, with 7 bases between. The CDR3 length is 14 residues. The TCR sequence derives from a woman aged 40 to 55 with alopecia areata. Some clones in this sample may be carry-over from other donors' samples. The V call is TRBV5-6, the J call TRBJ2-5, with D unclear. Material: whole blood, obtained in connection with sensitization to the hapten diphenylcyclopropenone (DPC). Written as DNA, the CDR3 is TGTGCCAGCAGCTTGGGCAGGACCCAAGAGACCCAGTACTTC. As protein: CASSLGRTQETQYF.